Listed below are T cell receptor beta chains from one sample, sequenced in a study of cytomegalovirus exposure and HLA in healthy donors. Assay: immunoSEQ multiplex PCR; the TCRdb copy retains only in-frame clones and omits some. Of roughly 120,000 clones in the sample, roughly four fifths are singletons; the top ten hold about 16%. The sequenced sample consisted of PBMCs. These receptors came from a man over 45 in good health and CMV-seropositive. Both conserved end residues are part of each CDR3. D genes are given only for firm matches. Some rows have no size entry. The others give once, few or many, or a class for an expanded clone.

cdr3_nt: TGTGCCAGCAGTCCAAGTAGGACAGGGCGGGTGGAGACCCAGTACTTC
cdr3_aa: CASSPSRTGRVETQYF
v_call: TRBV27
j_call: TRBJ2-5
d_call: TRBD1
clone_size: -

cdr3_nt: TGCGCCAGCAGCATATCCTTGGAGGCCTACGAGCAGTACTTC
cdr3_aa: CASSISLEAYEQYF
v_call: TRBV5-1
j_call: TRBJ2-7
d_call: -
clone_size: -

cdr3_nt: TGTGCCAGCAGCACTACCAGGGCCCCGAACACCGGGGAGCTGTTTTTT
cdr3_aa: CASSTTRAPNTGELFF
v_call: TRBV7-9
j_call: TRBJ2-2
d_call: -
clone_size: -

cdr3_nt: TGTGCCAGCGACAGTCCCATTACCTACGAGCAGTACTTC
cdr3_aa: CASDSPITYEQYF
v_call: TRBV6-1
j_call: TRBJ2-7
d_call: -
clone_size: once

cdr3_nt: TGTGCCAGCAGCTTAGGACTAGCGGGAGGGCCTCGGGCCCAGTACTTC
cdr3_aa: CASSLGLAGGPRAQYF
v_call: TRBV5-4
j_call: TRBJ2-5
d_call: TRBD2
clone_size: -

cdr3_nt: TGTGCCAGCAGCGTAGCCCCAACGGGTACCCCTGGAAACACCATATATTTT
cdr3_aa: CASSVAPTGTPGNTIYF
v_call: TRBV9
j_call: TRBJ1-3
d_call: -
clone_size: once

cdr3_nt: TGTGCCAGCAGCTACTTGACAGAGAACACTGAAGCTTTCTTT
cdr3_aa: CASSYLTENTEAFF
v_call: TRBV7-2
j_call: TRBJ1-1
d_call: -
clone_size: -

cdr3_nt: TGTGCCAGCAGCTTGGACCAGAGGATTAACTATGGCTACACCTTC
cdr3_aa: CASSLDQRINYGYTF
v_call: TRBV5-6
j_call: TRBJ1-2
d_call: -
clone_size: -

cdr3_nt: TGTGCCAGCAGTTTCCCGACAGGGGTCTATGGCTACACCTTC
cdr3_aa: CASSFPTGVYGYTF
v_call: TRBV28
j_call: TRBJ1-2
d_call: TRBD1
clone_size: -

cdr3_nt: TGTGCCAGCAGTACCGGGACTAGCGGGCTGGGGGCCCAGTACTTC
cdr3_aa: CASSTGTSGLGAQYF
v_call: TRBV2
j_call: TRBJ2-5
d_call: TRBD2
clone_size: -

cdr3_nt: TGTGCCAGTAGTATGGGACAGGACTATGGCTACACCTTC
cdr3_aa: CASSMGQDYGYTF
v_call: TRBV19
j_call: TRBJ1-2
d_call: TRBD1
clone_size: -

cdr3_nt: TGCAGCGGCGCCCGGGACAGGACATACAATGAGCAGTTCTTC
cdr3_aa: CSGARDRTYNEQFF
v_call: TRBV29-1
j_call: TRBJ2-1
d_call: TRBD1
clone_size: -

cdr3_nt: TGCGCCAGCAGCCACGGTCGAGATGAAGCTTTCTTT
cdr3_aa: CASSHGRDEAFF
v_call: TRBV4-1
j_call: TRBJ1-1
d_call: -
clone_size: -

cdr3_nt: TGTGCCAGCGGCAGGGGCGCCAGTAGCTCTGGAAACACCATATATTTT
cdr3_aa: CASGRGASSSGNTIYF
v_call: TRBV2
j_call: TRBJ1-3
d_call: -
clone_size: -

cdr3_nt: TGTGCCAGCTCACCAGGAACTAGCGGTAGCACAGATACGCAGTATTTT
cdr3_aa: CASSPGTSGSTDTQYF
v_call: TRBV18
j_call: TRBJ2-3
d_call: TRBD2
clone_size: -

cdr3_nt: TGTGCCAGCAGCTTAGGGGGCGGACACTCTGGGGCCAACGTCCTGACTTTC
cdr3_aa: CASSLGGGHSGANVLTF
v_call: TRBV13
j_call: TRBJ2-6
d_call: -
clone_size: -

cdr3_nt: TGTGCCAGCAGCCCTCCGGAGGCACCCCTCCACTTT
cdr3_aa: CASSPPEAPLHF
v_call: TRBV7-9
j_call: TRBJ1-6
d_call: -
clone_size: -

cdr3_nt: TGCGCCAGCAGCTTCCCTCGCGGGGGGGCCTTAAGCTCCTACAATGAGCAGTTCTTC
cdr3_aa: CASSFPRGGALSSYNEQFF
v_call: TRBV5-1
j_call: TRBJ2-1
d_call: TRBD2
clone_size: -

cdr3_nt: TGCGCCAGCAGGGCCGGGACAGGGGGCGTCGAGCAGTACTTC
cdr3_aa: CASRAGTGGVEQYF
v_call: TRBV5-1
j_call: TRBJ2-7
d_call: TRBD1
clone_size: -

cdr3_nt: TGTGCCAGCGGTGAGACTGAAGCTTTCTTT
cdr3_aa: CASGETEAFF
v_call: TRBV27
j_call: TRBJ1-1
d_call: -
clone_size: -

cdr3_nt: TGTGCCAGCAGCTTCGGACCGGGGAAGAGCTCCTACGAGCAGTACTTC
cdr3_aa: CASSFGPGKSSYEQYF
v_call: TRBV11-2
j_call: TRBJ2-7
d_call: -
clone_size: -

cdr3_nt: TGCGCCAGCAGCCAAGTTTCACCAGGGCCCTATGGCTACACCTTC
cdr3_aa: CASSQVSPGPYGYTF
v_call: TRBV4-1
j_call: TRBJ1-2
d_call: -
clone_size: -

cdr3_nt: TGTGCCAGCAGCGAAGGGGGACCACCTCCTTACGAGCAGTACTTC
cdr3_aa: CASSEGGPPPYEQYF
v_call: TRBV7-2
j_call: TRBJ2-7
d_call: -
clone_size: -

cdr3_nt: TGTGCCAGCAGCTCCTATAATCAGCCCCAGCATTTT
cdr3_aa: CASSSYNQPQHF
v_call: TRBV7-2
j_call: TRBJ1-5
d_call: -
clone_size: -

cdr3_nt: TGCGCCAGCAGCTTTACAGGGGGCTCCTACGAGCAGTACTTC
cdr3_aa: CASSFTGGSYEQYF
v_call: TRBV5-1
j_call: TRBJ2-7
d_call: TRBD1
clone_size: once

cdr3_nt: TGCGCCAGCAGCCAGGCTGGCGGGGGCCTAGGAAACACCATATATTTT
cdr3_aa: CASSQAGGGLGNTIYF
v_call: TRBV4-3
j_call: TRBJ1-3
d_call: -
clone_size: -

cdr3_nt: TGTGCCAGCAGCGCCCAGGGGGCTGGTGAAGCTTTCTTT
cdr3_aa: CASSAQGAGEAFF
v_call: TRBV9
j_call: TRBJ1-1
d_call: TRBD1
clone_size: few

cdr3_nt: TGTGCCAGCAGTTGGGGCAGGGGGGTATGGGAGCAGTACTTC
cdr3_aa: CASSWGRGVWEQYF
v_call: TRBV6-5
j_call: TRBJ2-7
d_call: -
clone_size: -

cdr3_nt: TGTGCCAGCAGCAAAGACCAGGGTATAGGCCGTACAAACACCATATATTTT
cdr3_aa: CASSKDQGIGRTNTIYF
v_call: TRBV21-1
j_call: TRBJ1-3
d_call: -
clone_size: few

cdr3_nt: TGTGCCAGCAGTTACTCGCCGGCAGGGGGCAATGAGCAGTTCTTC
cdr3_aa: CASSYSPAGGNEQFF
v_call: TRBV6-5
j_call: TRBJ2-1
d_call: TRBD1
clone_size: -

cdr3_nt: TGTGCCAGTAGTATGACTAGCGGGAGGAACAATGAGCAGTTCTTC
cdr3_aa: CASSMTSGRNNEQFF
v_call: TRBV19
j_call: TRBJ2-1
d_call: TRBD2
clone_size: -

cdr3_nt: TGTGCCAGCAGCTGGACAGGGGCCAATGAGCAGTTCTTC
cdr3_aa: CASSWTGANEQFF
v_call: TRBV7-9
j_call: TRBJ2-1
d_call: TRBD1
clone_size: -

cdr3_nt: TGTGCCAGCAGTCCCGATTACAGGGGCTACGAGCAGTACTTC
cdr3_aa: CASSPDYRGYEQYF
v_call: TRBV6-5
j_call: TRBJ2-7
d_call: TRBD1
clone_size: few

cdr3_nt: TGTGCCAGCAGGTCTACAGGGGGCGCAGATACGCAGTATTTT
cdr3_aa: CASRSTGGADTQYF
v_call: TRBV2
j_call: TRBJ2-3
d_call: TRBD1
clone_size: once

cdr3_nt: TGTGCCAGCAGACCAGCGGGCCACAGCTCCTACGAGCAGTACTTC
cdr3_aa: CASRPAGHSSYEQYF
v_call: TRBV6-1
j_call: TRBJ2-7
d_call: -
clone_size: -

cdr3_nt: TGTGCCAGCAGTTACTCCGGGAACAGGGGGCTCAATGAGCAGTTCTTC
cdr3_aa: CASSYSGNRGLNEQFF
v_call: TRBV28
j_call: TRBJ2-1
d_call: TRBD1
clone_size: few

cdr3_nt: TGCGCCAGCAGCTACCACCTCGACCGGGACAGGGGGCCGAATACGCAGTATTTT
cdr3_aa: CASSYHLDRDRGPNTQYF
v_call: TRBV5-1
j_call: TRBJ2-3
d_call: TRBD1
clone_size: -

cdr3_nt: TGTGCCAGCAGTGACCATCTAGCGGGAGGGAGCACAGATACGCAGTATTTT
cdr3_aa: CASSDHLAGGSTDTQYF
v_call: TRBV6-4
j_call: TRBJ2-3
d_call: TRBD2
clone_size: -

cdr3_nt: TGTGCTAGTGGTCCCCCCATGAACACTGAAGCTTTCTTT
cdr3_aa: CASGPPMNTEAFF
v_call: TRBV12-5
j_call: TRBJ1-1
d_call: -
clone_size: -

cdr3_nt: TGTGCCATCAGTGAAGGGACTAGCGGGAGGGCCCCCTACGAGCAGTACTTC
cdr3_aa: CAISEGTSGRAPYEQYF
v_call: TRBV10-3
j_call: TRBJ2-7
d_call: TRBD2
clone_size: -

cdr3_nt: TGCAGCGTTGAATTGTACTACGAGCAGTACTTC
cdr3_aa: CSVELYYEQYF
v_call: TRBV29-1
j_call: TRBJ2-7
d_call: -
clone_size: -

cdr3_nt: TGCGCCAGCAGAATCGGGACAGATCTTGAAAAACTGTTTTTT
cdr3_aa: CASRIGTDLEKLFF
v_call: TRBV10-1
j_call: TRBJ1-4
d_call: TRBD1
clone_size: -

cdr3_nt: TGTGCCAGCAGTCGACTAGAGGGCGGGGGACGGGCAGATACGCAGTATTTT
cdr3_aa: CASSRLEGGGRADTQYF
v_call: TRBV11-2
j_call: TRBJ2-3
d_call: TRBD2
clone_size: -

cdr3_nt: TGTGCCAGCAGTTACTGGGACAGGGGGGGCTACGAGCAGTACTTC
cdr3_aa: CASSYWDRGGYEQYF
v_call: TRBV6-5
j_call: TRBJ2-7
d_call: TRBD1
clone_size: -

cdr3_nt: TGTGCCAGCAGCTATCGCGCAACTAATGAAAAACTGTTTTTT
cdr3_aa: CASSYRATNEKLFF
v_call: TRBV7-9
j_call: TRBJ1-4
d_call: -
clone_size: -

cdr3_nt: TGCGCCAGCAGCCAAGATACAGGGGACACTGAAGCTTTCTTT
cdr3_aa: CASSQDTGDTEAFF
v_call: TRBV5-1
j_call: TRBJ1-1
d_call: TRBD1
clone_size: once

cdr3_nt: TGCGCCAGCAGCCCGGCCCCGGGATCGAGGCCTTGGGATACGCAGTATTTT
cdr3_aa: CASSPAPGSRPWDTQYF
v_call: TRBV5-1
j_call: TRBJ2-3
d_call: -
clone_size: -

cdr3_nt: TGTGCCAGCAGTTACGAGGGACTAGCCAACAATGAGCAGTTCTTC
cdr3_aa: CASSYEGLANNEQFF
v_call: TRBV6-5
j_call: TRBJ2-1
d_call: TRBD2
clone_size: -

cdr3_nt: TGTGCCAGCAGCCCAGGGAACTATGGCTACACCTTC
cdr3_aa: CASSPGNYGYTF
v_call: TRBV9
j_call: TRBJ1-2
d_call: -
clone_size: -

cdr3_nt: TGTGCCAGCAGGATGGGACTACTAGACTACGAGCAGTACTTC
cdr3_aa: CASRMGLLDYEQYF
v_call: TRBV27
j_call: TRBJ2-7
d_call: TRBD2
clone_size: -

cdr3_nt: TGTGCCAGCAGCTCCCCCGGGACAGGGGTCACCGGGGAGCTGTTTTTT
cdr3_aa: CASSSPGTGVTGELFF
v_call: TRBV7-9
j_call: TRBJ2-2
d_call: TRBD1
clone_size: -